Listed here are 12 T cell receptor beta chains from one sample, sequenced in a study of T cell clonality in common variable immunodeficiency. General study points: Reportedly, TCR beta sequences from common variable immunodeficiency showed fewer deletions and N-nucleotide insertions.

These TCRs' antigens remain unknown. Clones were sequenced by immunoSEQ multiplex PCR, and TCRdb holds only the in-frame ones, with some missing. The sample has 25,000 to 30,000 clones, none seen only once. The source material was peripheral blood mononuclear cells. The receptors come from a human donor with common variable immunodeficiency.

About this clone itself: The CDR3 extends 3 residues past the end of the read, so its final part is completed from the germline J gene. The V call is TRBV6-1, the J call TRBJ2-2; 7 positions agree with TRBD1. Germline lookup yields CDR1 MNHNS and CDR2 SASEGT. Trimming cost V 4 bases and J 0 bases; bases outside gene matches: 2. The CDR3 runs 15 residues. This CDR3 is CASSGGQANTGELFF. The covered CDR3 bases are TGTGCCAGCAGTGGCGGACAGGCGAACACCGGGGAG.

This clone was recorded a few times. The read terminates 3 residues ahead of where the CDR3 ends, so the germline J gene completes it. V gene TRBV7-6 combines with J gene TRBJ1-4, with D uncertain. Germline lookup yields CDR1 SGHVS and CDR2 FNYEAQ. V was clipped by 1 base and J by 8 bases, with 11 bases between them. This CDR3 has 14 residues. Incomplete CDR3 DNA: TGTGCCAGCAGCTTAGGCGGGGAAGGAGAAAAA. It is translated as CASSLGGEGEK. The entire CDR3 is CASSLGGEGEKLFF.

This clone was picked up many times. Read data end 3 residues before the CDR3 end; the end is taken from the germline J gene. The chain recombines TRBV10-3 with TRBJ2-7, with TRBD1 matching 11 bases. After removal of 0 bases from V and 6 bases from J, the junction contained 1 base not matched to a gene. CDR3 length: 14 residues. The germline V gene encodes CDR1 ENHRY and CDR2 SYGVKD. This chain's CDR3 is CAISESGTGGEQYF. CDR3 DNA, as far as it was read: TGTGCCATCAGTGAGTCTGGGACAGGGGGCGAG.

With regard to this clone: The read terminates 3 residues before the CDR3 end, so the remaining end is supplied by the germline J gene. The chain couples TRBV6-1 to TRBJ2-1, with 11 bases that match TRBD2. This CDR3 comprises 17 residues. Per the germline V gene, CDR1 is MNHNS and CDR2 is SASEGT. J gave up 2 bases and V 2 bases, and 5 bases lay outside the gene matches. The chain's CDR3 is CASSESQLAGAYNEQFF. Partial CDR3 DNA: TGTGCCAGCAGTGAATCCCAACTAGCGGGAGCCTACAATGAG.

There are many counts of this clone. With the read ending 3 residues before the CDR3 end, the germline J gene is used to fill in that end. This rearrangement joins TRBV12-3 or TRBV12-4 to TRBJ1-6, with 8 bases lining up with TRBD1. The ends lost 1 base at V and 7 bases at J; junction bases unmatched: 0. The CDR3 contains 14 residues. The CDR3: CASSLGQGNSPLHF. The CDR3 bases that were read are TGTGCCAGCAGTTTAGGACAGGGGAATTCACCC.

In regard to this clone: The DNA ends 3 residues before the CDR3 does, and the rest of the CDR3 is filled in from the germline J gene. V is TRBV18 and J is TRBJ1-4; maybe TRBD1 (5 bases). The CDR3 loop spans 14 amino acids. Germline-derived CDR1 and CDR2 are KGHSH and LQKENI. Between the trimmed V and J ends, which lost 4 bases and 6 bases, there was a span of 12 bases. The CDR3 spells CASSQNRRDEKLFF. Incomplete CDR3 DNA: TGTGCCAGCTCACAAAACAGGAGGGATGAAAAA.

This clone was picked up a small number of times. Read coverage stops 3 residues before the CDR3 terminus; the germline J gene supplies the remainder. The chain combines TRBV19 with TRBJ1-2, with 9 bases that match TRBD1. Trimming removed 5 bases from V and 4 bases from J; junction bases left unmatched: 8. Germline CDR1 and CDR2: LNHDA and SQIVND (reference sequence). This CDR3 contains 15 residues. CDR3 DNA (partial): TGTGCCAGTAGTCGGAGAACAGGGGGCGGCTATGGC. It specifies CASSRRTGGGYG. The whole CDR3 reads CASSRRTGGGYGYTF.

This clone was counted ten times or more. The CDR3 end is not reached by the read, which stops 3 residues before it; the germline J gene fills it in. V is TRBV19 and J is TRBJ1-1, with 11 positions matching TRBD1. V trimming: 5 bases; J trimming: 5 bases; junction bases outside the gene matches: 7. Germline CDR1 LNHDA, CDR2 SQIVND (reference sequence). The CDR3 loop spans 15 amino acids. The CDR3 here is CASSGTGGVSTEAFF. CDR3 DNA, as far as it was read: TGTGCCAGTAGTGGGACAGGGGGAGTAAGTACTGAA.

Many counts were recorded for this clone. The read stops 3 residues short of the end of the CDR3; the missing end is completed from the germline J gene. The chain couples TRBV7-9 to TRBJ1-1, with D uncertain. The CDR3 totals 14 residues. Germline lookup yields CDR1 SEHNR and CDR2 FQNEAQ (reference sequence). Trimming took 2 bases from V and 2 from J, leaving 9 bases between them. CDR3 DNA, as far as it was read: TGTGCCAGCAGCTTACAGGCAGCAAACACTGAA. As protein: CASSLQAANTE. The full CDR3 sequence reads CASSLQAANTEAFF. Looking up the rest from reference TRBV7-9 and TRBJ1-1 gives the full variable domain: DTGVSQNPRHKITKRGQNVTFRCDPISEHNRLYWYRQTLGQGPEFLTYFQNEAQLEKSRLLSDRFSAERPKGSFSTLEIQRTEQGDSAMYLCASSLQAANTEAFFGQGTRLTVV.

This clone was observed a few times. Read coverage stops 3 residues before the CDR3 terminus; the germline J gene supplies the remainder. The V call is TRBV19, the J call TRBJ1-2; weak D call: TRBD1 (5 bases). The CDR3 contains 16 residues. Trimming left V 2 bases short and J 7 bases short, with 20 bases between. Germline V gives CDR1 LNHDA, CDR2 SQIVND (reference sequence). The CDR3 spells CASSINPRGGLGGYTF. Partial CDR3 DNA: TGTGCCAGTAGTATAAATCCTCGGGGGGGTCTAGGTGGC.

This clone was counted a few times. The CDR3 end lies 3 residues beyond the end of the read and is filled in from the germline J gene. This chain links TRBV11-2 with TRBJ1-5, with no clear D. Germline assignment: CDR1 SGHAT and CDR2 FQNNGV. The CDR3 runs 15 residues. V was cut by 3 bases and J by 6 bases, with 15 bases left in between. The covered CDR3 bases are TGTGCCAGCAGCTTGGCTATCGGGGTCAGTCAGCCC. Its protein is CASSLAIGVSQP. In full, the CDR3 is CASSLAIGVSQPQHF.

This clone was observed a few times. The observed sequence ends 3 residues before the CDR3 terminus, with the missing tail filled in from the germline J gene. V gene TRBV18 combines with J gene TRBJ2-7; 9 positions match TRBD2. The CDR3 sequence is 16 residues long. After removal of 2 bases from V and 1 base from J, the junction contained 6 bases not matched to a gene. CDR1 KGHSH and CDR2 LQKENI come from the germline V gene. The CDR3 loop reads CASSPIATSGSYEQYF. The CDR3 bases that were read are TGTGCCAGCTCACCAATTGCCACTAGCGGGTCCTACGAG.